This TCR beta chain was identified in a study of lymphopenia after photon versus proton radiotherapy. Points from the study as a whole: Photon-treated patients lost naive T cells and TCR diversity; proton-treated stayed stable. A bigger post-nadir fall in TCR diversity correlated inversely with survival time in deceased patients. After the lymphocyte nadir, photon-treated repertoires showed oligoclonal expansion, especially of CD8+ Temra cells. Survival link was tested only in deceased patients; proton benefit remains a possibility.

Germline V gene data show CDR1 as SGHTA and CDR2 as FQGTGA. Trimming stripped 1 base from V and 3 bases from J, with 13 bases between. This CDR3 contains 15 residues. Repertoires were generated with immunoSEQ multiplex PCR, while TCRdb's copy carries only in-frame clones and drops some. This sample has tens of thousands of clones, with 75% to 90% found just once. In the case of this clone: Its specificity is not known.

Source: peripheral blood, taken from a patient treated with proton-based radiotherapy. The source is a man older than 75 with esophageal cancer. J is TRBJ2-7 and V is TRBV7-3, with D perhaps TRBD2 (5 bases). CDR3 bases: TGTGCCAGCAGCTTAATGGCGGGCTTAAACTACGAGCAGTACTTC. This gives the protein CASSLMAGLNYEQYF.